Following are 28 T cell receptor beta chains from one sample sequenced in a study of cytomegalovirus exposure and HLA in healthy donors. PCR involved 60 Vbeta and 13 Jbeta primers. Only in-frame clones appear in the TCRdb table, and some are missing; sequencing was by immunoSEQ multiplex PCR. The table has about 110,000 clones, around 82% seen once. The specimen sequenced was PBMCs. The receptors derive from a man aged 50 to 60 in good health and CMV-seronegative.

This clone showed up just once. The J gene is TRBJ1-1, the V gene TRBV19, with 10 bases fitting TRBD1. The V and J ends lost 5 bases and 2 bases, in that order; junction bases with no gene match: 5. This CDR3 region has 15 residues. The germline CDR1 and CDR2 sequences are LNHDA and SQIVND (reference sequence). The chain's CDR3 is CASSVRDRGNTEAFF. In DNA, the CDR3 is TGTGCCAGTAGTGTCCGGGACAGGGGAAACACTGAAGCTTTCTTT.

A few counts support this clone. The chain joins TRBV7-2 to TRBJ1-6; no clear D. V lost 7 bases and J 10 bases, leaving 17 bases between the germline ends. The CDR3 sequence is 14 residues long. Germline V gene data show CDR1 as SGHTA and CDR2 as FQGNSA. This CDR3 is CASTPGTRVSPLHF. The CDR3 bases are TGTGCCAGCACACCGGGAACTAGAGTGTCACCCCTCCACTTT.

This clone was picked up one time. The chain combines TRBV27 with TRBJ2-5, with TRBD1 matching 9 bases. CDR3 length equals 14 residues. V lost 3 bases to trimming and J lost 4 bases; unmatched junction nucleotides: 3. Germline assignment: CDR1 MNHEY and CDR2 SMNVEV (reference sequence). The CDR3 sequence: CASSFDRGRETQYF. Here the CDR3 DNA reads TGTGCCAGCAGTTTCGACAGGGGGAGAGAGACCCAGTACTTC.

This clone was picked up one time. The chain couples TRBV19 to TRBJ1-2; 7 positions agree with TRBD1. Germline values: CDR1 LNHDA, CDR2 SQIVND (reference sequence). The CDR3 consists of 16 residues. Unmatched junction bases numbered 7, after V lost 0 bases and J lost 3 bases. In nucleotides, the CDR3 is TGTGCCAGTAGTATAGACGGGACAGCACCTTACTATGGCTACACCTTC. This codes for CASSIDGTAPYYGYTF.

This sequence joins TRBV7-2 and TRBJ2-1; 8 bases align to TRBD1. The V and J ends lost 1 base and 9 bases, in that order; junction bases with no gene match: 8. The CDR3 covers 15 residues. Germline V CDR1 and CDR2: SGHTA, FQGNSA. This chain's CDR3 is CASSLGFRGRGEQFF. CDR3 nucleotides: TGTGCCAGCAGCTTAGGTTTCAGGGGGCGAGGTGAGCAGTTCTTC.

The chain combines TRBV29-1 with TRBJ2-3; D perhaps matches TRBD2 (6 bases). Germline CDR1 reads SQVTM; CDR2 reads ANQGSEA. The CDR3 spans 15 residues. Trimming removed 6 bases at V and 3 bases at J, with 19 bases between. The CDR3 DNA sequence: TGCAGCGTCCAGAAGGGTGCGGGGAGTACAGATACGCAGTATTTT. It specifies CSVQKGAGSTDTQYF.

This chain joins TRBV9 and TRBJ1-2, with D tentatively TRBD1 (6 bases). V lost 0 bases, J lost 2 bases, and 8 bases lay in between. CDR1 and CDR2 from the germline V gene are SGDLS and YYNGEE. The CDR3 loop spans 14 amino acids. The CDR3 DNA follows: TGTGCCAGCAGCGTAGATCAGGGGAACTATGGCTACACCTTC. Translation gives CASSVDQGNYGYTF. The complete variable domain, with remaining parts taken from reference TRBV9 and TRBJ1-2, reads DSGVTQTPKHLITATGQRVTLRCSPRSGDLSVYWYQQSLDQGLQFLIQYYNGEERAKGNILERFSAQQFPDLHSELNLSSLELGDSALYFCASSVDQGNYGYTFGSGTRLTVV.

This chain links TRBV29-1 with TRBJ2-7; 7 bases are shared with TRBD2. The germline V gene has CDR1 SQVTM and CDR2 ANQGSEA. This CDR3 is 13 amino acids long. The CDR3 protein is CIVIAGEGYEQYV. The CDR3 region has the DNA TGCATCGTAATCGCGGGGGAGGGGTACGAGCAGTACGTC.

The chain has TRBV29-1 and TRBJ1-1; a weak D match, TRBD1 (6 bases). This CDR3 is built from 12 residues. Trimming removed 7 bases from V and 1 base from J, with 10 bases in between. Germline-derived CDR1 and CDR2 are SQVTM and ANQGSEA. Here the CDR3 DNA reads TGCAGCGCCAAGACAGGGAACACTGAAGCTTTCTTT. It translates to CSAKTGNTEAFF.

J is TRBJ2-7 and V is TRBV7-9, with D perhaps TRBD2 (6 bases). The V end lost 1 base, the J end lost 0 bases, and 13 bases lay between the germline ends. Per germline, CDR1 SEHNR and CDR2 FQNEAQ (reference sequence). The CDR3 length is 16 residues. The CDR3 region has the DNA TGTGCCAGCAGCTTAGGTCGGGGGTTGAGCTCCTACGAGCAGTACTTC. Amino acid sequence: CASSLGRGLSSYEQYF.

CDR3 protein: CASSLQMSSYNEQFF. The CDR3 nucleotides read TGCGCCAGCAGCCTCCAAATGAGCTCCTACAATGAGCAGTTCTTC. The V gene is TRBV5-1, the J gene TRBJ2-1; D unclear. This CDR3 comprises 15 residues. V lost 4 bases and J 0 bases, leaving 11 bases between the germline ends. Germline assignment: CDR1 SGHRS and CDR2 YFSETQ.

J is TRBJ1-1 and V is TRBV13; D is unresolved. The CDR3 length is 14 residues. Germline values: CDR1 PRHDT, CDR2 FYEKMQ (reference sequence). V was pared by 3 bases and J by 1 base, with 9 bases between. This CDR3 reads CASSFLSGNTEAFF. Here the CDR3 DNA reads TGTGCCAGCAGCTTTCTCTCCGGGAACACTGAAGCTTTCTTT.

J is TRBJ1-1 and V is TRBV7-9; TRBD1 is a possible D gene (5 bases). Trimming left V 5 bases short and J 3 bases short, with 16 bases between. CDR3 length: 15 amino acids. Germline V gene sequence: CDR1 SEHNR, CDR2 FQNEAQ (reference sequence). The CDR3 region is CASSPQGALDTEAFF. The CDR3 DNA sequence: TGTGCCAGCAGCCCACAAGGGGCGTTGGACACTGAAGCTTTCTTT.

The CDR3 coding sequence is TGTGCCAGCAGCCCAACCGGGGTAGGCAATTCACCCCTCCACTTT. Protein: CASSPTGVGNSPLHF. The chain joins TRBV7-6 to TRBJ1-6; D is undetermined. Germline V CDR1 and CDR2: SGHVS, FNYEAQ. V lost 5 bases and J 7 bases, leaving 15 bases between the germline ends. The CDR3 has 15 amino acids.

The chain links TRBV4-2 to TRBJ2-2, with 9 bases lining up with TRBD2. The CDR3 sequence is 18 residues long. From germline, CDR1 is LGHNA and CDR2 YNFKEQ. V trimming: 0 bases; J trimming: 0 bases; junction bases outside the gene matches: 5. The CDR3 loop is CASSQEASGASNTGELFF. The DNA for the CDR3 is TGTGCCAGCAGCCAAGAGGCTAGCGGGGCGTCGAACACCGGGGAGCTGTTTTTT.

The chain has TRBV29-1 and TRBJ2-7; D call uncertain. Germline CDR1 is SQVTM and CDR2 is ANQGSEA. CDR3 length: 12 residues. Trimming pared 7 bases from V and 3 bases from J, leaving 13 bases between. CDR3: CSAETENYEQYF. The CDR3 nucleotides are TGCAGCGCAGAGACTGAGAACTACGAGCAGTACTTC.

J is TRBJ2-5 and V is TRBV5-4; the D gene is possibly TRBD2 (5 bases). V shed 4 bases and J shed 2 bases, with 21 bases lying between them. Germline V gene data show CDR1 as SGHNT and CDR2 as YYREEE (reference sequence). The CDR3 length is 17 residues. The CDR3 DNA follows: TGTGCCAGCAGCCAGATTGGGATTCTAGCTAATCAAGAGACCCAGTACTTC. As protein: CASSQIGILANQETQYF.

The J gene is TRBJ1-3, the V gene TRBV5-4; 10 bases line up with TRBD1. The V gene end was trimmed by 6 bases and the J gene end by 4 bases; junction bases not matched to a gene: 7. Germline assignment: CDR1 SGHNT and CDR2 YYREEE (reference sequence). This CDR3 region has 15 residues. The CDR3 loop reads CASTSGTGVGNTIYF. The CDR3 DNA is TGTGCCAGCACGTCCGGGACAGGGGTCGGAAACACCATATATTTT.

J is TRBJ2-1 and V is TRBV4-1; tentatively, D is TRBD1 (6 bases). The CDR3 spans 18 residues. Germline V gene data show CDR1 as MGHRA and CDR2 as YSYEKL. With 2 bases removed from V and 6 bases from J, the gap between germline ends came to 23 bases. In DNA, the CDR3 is TGCGCCAGCAGCCAAAGGGGTGGTGCACAGGGCTTAGGCAATGAGCAGTTCTTC. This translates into CASSQRGGAQGLGNEQFF.

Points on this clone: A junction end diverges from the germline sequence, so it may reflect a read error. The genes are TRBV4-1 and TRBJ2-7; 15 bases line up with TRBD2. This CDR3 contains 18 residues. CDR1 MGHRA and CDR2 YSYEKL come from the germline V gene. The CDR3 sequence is CASSQGTSGGDLSHEQYF. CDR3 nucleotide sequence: TGCGCCAGCAGCCAAGGGACTAGCGGGGGGGATCTCTCCCACGAGCAGTACTTC.

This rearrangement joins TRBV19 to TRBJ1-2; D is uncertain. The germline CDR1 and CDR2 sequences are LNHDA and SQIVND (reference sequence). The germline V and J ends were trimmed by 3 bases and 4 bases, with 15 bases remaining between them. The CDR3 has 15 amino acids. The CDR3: CASSILAQAPYGYTF. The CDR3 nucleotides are TGTGCCAGTAGTATTTTGGCTCAGGCCCCCTATGGCTACACCTTC.

The CDR3 loop is CASSESTGGFGEQYV. Written as DNA, the CDR3 is TGCGCCAGCAGTGAGTCGACGGGGGGGTTCGGCGAGCAGTACGTC. This chain connects TRBV10-2 to TRBJ2-7; 8 bases are shared with TRBD2. The ends lost 0 bases at V and 6 bases at J; junction bases unmatched: 7. The CDR3 has 15 amino acids. From germline, CDR1 is WSHSY and CDR2 SAAADI.

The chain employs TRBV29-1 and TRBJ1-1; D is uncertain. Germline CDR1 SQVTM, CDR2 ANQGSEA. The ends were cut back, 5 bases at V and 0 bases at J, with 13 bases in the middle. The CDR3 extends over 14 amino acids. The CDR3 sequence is CSVIGEAVNTEAFF. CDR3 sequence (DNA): TGCAGCGTTATCGGAGAGGCAGTGAACACTGAAGCTTTCTTT.

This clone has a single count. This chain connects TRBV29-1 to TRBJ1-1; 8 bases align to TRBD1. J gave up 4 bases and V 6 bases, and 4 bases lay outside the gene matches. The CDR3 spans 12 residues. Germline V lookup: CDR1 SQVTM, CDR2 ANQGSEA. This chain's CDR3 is CSVVTGVTEAFF. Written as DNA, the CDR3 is TGCAGCGTGGTGACAGGGGTCACTGAAGCTTTCTTT.

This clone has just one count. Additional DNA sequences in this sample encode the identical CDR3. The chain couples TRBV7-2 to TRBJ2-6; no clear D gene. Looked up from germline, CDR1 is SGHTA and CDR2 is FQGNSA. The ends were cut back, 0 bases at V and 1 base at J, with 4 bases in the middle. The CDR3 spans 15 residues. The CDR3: CASSLAGSGANVLTF. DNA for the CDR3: TGTGCCAGCAGCTTAGCCGGGTCTGGGGCCAACGTCCTGACTTTC.

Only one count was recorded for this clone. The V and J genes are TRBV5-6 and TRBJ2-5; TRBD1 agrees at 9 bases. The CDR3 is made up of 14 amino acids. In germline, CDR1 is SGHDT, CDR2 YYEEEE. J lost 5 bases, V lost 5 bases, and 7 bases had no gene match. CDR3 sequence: CASRGDREFETQYF. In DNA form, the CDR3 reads TGTGCCAGCAGAGGGGACAGGGAATTTGAGACCCAGTACTTC.

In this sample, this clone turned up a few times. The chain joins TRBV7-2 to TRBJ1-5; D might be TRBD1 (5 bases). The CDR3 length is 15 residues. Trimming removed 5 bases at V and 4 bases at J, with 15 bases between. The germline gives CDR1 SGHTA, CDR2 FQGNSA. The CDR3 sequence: CASSPGLNPNQPQHF. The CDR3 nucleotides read TGTGCCAGCAGCCCGGGACTGAACCCGAATCAGCCCCAGCATTTT.

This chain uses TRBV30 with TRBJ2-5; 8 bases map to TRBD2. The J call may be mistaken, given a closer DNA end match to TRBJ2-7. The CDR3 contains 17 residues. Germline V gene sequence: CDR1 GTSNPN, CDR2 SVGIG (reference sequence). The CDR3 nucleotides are TGTGCCTGGAGTGTACCGGCGGGGGGCCGATTTTCCTACGAGCAGTACTTC. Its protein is CAWSVPAGGRFSYEQYF.